This entry lists 31 T cell receptor beta chains sequenced from one sample in a study of control samples from healthy donors and cancer patients (dated by TCRdb to the early 2020s). The library relied on the immunoSEQ multiplex PCR assay. TCRdb provides this immuneACCESS table in a form limited to in-frame rearrangements. Some clones are lacking; in checked studies, under half of them reflect an unresolved V gene, and why the rest are absent is not known. The sample table contains about 160,000 clones; only one count was recorded for 85% to 95% of them. The ten largest clones represent roughly 3.9% of the sample. The sequenced sample was blood. The receptors were gathered from a woman aged 55-69 years in good health.

The CDR3 reads CASSYSPRNNEQFF. The CDR3 region has the DNA TGTGCCAGCAGTTACTCACCCCGAAACAATGAGCAGTTCTTC. The chain combines TRBV6-5 with TRBJ2-1, with unresolved D. The V and J ends lost 0 bases and 5 bases respectively, with 8 bases between them. The CDR3 is 14 residues long. The germline V gene encodes CDR1 MNHEY and CDR2 SVGAGI.

This sequence joins TRBV11-2 and TRBJ1-1; D is uncertain. This CDR3 comprises 14 residues. Between the trimmed V and J ends, which lost 2 bases and 4 bases, there was a span of 11 bases. Germline V gene data show CDR1 as SGHAT and CDR2 as FQNNGV. The CDR3 bases are TGTGCCAGCAGCTTATTGGGAGGAGGCACTGAAGCTTTCTTT. Protein sequence: CASSLLGGGTEAFF.

The chain combines TRBV7-2 with TRBJ1-2, with 8 nucleotides matching TRBD1. Germline assignment: CDR1 SGHTA and CDR2 FQGNSA. CDR3 length: 15 residues. Losses at the gene ends were 3 bases for V and 8 bases for J; bases not matched to a gene: 11. CDR3 protein: CASSFRDRGSLGYTF. For the CDR3, the DNA is TGTGCCAGCAGCTTCAGAGACAGGGGTTCGTTAGGCTACACCTTC.

The chain joins TRBV5-1 to TRBJ2-2; D is uncertain. Germline-derived CDR1 and CDR2 are SGHRS and YFSETQ. V was clipped by 4 bases and J by 3 bases, with 13 bases between them. The CDR3 is made up of 15 amino acids. CDR3 sequence: CASSQIADYTGELFF. Here the CDR3 DNA reads TGCGCCAGCAGCCAAATCGCTGACTACACCGGGGAGCTGTTTTTT.

The rearrangement uses TRBV19 and TRBJ1-5; 11 bases map to TRBD1. Trimming at V came to 5 bases and at J to 6 bases, leaving 3 bases not matched to a gene. CDR3 length equals 14 residues. Per germline, CDR1 LNHDA and CDR2 SQIVND (reference sequence). DNA of the CDR3: TGTGCCAGTAGTGGGACAGGGGGAGGTCAGCCCCAGCATTTT. It encodes CASSGTGGGQPQHF.

The rearrangement links TRBV7-2 to TRBJ1-1, with unresolved D. V lost 1 base, J lost 5 bases, and 11 bases lay in between. CDR3 length: 14 residues. Germline V lookup: CDR1 SGHTA, CDR2 FQGNSA. The DNA for the CDR3 is TGTGCCAGCAGCTTAGTTGGGGAGCGGACTGAAGCTTTCTTT. Its protein product is CASSLVGERTEAFF. Looking up the rest from reference TRBV7-2 and TRBJ1-1 gives the full variable domain: GAGVSQSPSNKVTEKGKDVELRCDPISGHTALYWYRQSLGQGLEFLIYFQGNSAPDKSGLPSDRFSAERTGGSVSTLTIQRTQQEDSAVYLCASSLVGERTEAFFGQGTRLTVV.

The chain has TRBV7-2 and TRBJ2-3; D is perhaps TRBD2 (6 bases). V was cut by 1 base and J by 1 base, with 9 bases left in between. This CDR3 contains 15 residues. Germline V gene lookup returns CDR1 SGHTA and CDR2 FQGNSA. The CDR3: CASSLDGRGTDTQYF. Written as DNA, the CDR3 is TGTGCCAGCAGCTTAGACGGGAGAGGCACAGATACGCAGTATTTT.

The chain is built from TRBV9 and TRBJ1-5, with 7 bases identical to TRBD1. V dropped 4 bases and J dropped 4; count of bases not matched to a gene: 2. Per the germline V gene, CDR1 is SGDLS and CDR2 is YYNGEE. CDR3 length equals 13 residues. The CDR3 loop is CASSLTGNQPQHF. In DNA, the CDR3 is TGTGCCAGCAGCTTGACAGGGAATCAGCCCCAGCATTTT.

The chain employs TRBV10-3 and TRBJ2-3; TRBD2 matches 8 bases. The CDR3 consists of 16 residues. Trimming at V came to 6 bases and at J to 1 base, leaving 9 bases not matched to a gene. The germline V gene encodes CDR1 ENHRY and CDR2 SYGVKD. DNA for the CDR3: TGTGCCATCAGCGCAAACCGCGGGGGGCGCACAGATACGCAGTATTTT. Amino acids: CAISANRGGRTDTQYF.

V is TRBV2 and J is TRBJ1-2; 9 nucleotides line up with TRBD1. The CDR3 sequence is 14 residues long. With V trimmed by 4 bases and J by 4 bases, 4 bases remained unmatched. Looked up from germline, CDR1 is SNHLY and CDR2 is FYNNEI. The CDR3 DNA is TGTGCCAGCAGTGTTGAGGACAGGGGCTATGGCTACACCTTC. As protein: CASSVEDRGYGYTF. The entire variable domain, with the rest obtained from reference TRBV2 and TRBJ1-2, is as follows: EPEVTQTPSHQVTQMGQEVILRCVPISNHLYFYWYRQILGQKVEFLVSFYNNEISEKSEIFDDQFSVERPDGSNFTLKIRSTKLEDSAMYFCASSVEDRGYGYTFGSGTRLTVV.

This rearrangement joins TRBV14 to TRBJ2-5; no clear D. V was clipped by 1 base and J by 3 bases, with 9 bases between them. This CDR3 has 14 residues. The germline V gene encodes CDR1 SGHDN and CDR2 FVKESK. This CDR3 reads CASSQVGREETQYF. DNA of the CDR3: TGTGCCAGCAGCCAAGTGGGCAGAGAAGAGACCCAGTACTTC.

This sequence joins TRBV2 and TRBJ2-2, with TRBD1 identical over 8 bases. The CDR3 is made up of 14 amino acids. Germline CDR1 SNHLY, CDR2 FYNNEI. The V segment lost 6 bases and the J segment 4 bases; nucleotides outside the gene matches: 4. This chain's CDR3 is CASRGTGSTGELFF. The CDR3 DNA is TGTGCCAGCAGAGGGACAGGTTCCACCGGGGAGCTGTTTTTT.

This chain links TRBV2 with TRBJ2-7; D is perhaps TRBD1 or TRBD2 (6 bases each). Germline loops: CDR1 SNHLY, CDR2 FYNNEI. This CDR3 has 12 amino acids. V lost 6 bases and J 5 bases, leaving 11 bases between the germline ends. The CDR3 DNA reads TGTGCCAGCAGGAGGGGGGCCCACGAGCAGTACTTC. Protein product: CASRRGAHEQYF.

The gene calls are TRBV19 and TRBJ1-2, with TRBD1 matching 7 bases. The V segment lost 2 bases and the J segment 4 bases; nucleotides outside the gene matches: 10. Germline-derived CDR1 and CDR2 are LNHDA and SQIVND (reference sequence). This CDR3 is built from 16 residues. The CDR3 DNA is TGTGCCAGTAGTATAAGCCTTGGGACAGCTTTCTATGGCTACACCTTC. Protein sequence: CASSISLGTAFYGYTF.

The chain is built from TRBV5-1 and TRBJ1-2, with a tentative D call TRBD1 (5 bases). V was shortened by 4 bases and J by 8 bases, with 18 bases between the two germline ends. Germline V gene data show CDR1 as SGHRS and CDR2 as YFSETQ. This CDR3 contains 14 residues. For the CDR3, the DNA is TGCGCCAGCAGCCAAATTACCGGGGACGGGGGCTACACCTTC. It encodes CASSQITGDGGYTF.

This chain uses TRBV7-9 with TRBJ2-2, with 8 bases identical to TRBD2. Unmatched junction bases numbered 9, after V lost 1 base and J lost 5 bases. Germline V gene sequence: CDR1 SEHNR, CDR2 FQNEAQ (reference sequence). The CDR3 totals 17 residues. The CDR3 nucleotides are TGTGCCAGCAGCTTAGACGGCGGGGGGCCTACTACCGGGGAGCTGTTTTTT. Its translation: CASSLDGGGPTTGELFF. The whole variable domain, remainder taken from reference TRBV7-9 and TRBJ2-2, is DTGVSQNPRHKITKRGQNVTFRCDPISEHNRLYWYRQTLGQGPEFLTYFQNEAQLEKSRLLSDRFSAERPKGSFSTLEIQRTEQGDSAMYLCASSLDGGGPTTGELFFGEGSRLTVL.

The CDR3 is CASSLNGPRLFF. CDR3 bases: TGTGCCAGCAGCTTGAACGGCCCCCGACTGTTTTTT. The chain links TRBV5-6 to TRBJ1-4, with D hard to call. Trimming pared 1 base from V and 13 bases from J, leaving 11 bases between. The CDR3 length is 12 residues. Germline-derived CDR1 and CDR2 are SGHDT and YYEEEE.

V usage is TRBV6-5 and J usage is TRBJ2-3; no clear D. The CDR3 loop spans 13 amino acids. CDR1 and CDR2 from the germline V gene are MNHEY and SVGAGI. Trimming stripped 4 bases from V and 2 bases from J, with 7 bases between. CDR3 loop: CASSFDNTDTQYF. Written as DNA, the CDR3 is TGTGCCAGCAGTTTCGATAACACAGATACGCAGTATTTT.

V usage is TRBV10-3 and J usage is TRBJ2-4; possible D gene TRBD2, 5 bases. Looked up from germline, CDR1 is ENHRY and CDR2 is SYGVKD. The CDR3 has 15 amino acids. V was pared by 11 bases and J by 0 bases, with 17 bases between. DNA for the CDR3: TGTGCCTCGAGCGGTGGGAGAATAGCCAAAAACATTCAGTACTTC. Its translation is CASSGGRIAKNIQYF.

The chain has TRBV2 and TRBJ2-3; D tentatively reads TRBD1 or TRBD2 (6 bases each). Trimming cost V 4 bases and J 5 bases, with 13 bases left between them. The CDR3 sequence is 14 residues long. Germline CDR1 and CDR2: SNHLY and FYNNEI. CDR3 in DNA: TGTGCCAGCAGTGTTCGGGGGCCGGTAGATACGCAGTATTTT. Translation: CASSVRGPVDTQYF.

J is TRBJ1-1 and V is TRBV3-1 (or the pseudogene TRBV3-2); D is unclear. The CDR3 loop spans 14 amino acids. V was shortened by 4 bases and J by 1 base, with 10 bases between the two germline ends. CDR1 is LGHDT, CDR2 YNNKEL, per germline (reference sequence). In DNA, the CDR3 is TGTGCCAGCAGCCGAGGACTTCAGAACACTGAAGCTTTCTTT. It yields the protein CASSRGLQNTEAFF.

The CDR3 region has the DNA TGTGCCAGCAGCCAAGATTGGGGGGCCACTGAAGCTTTCTTT. Amino acids: CASSQDWGATEAFF. The chain combines TRBV3-1 (or the pseudogene TRBV3-2) with TRBJ1-1, with D maybe TRBD1 (6 bases). The ends were cut back, 0 bases at V and 4 bases at J, with 9 bases in the middle. The germline V gene encodes CDR1 LGHDT and CDR2 YNNKEL (reference sequence). The CDR3 sequence is 14 residues long.

The genes are TRBV6-6 and TRBJ1-1; D unclear. CDR3 length: 14 amino acids. V shed 2 bases and J shed 6 bases, with 13 bases lying between them. The germline V gene encodes CDR1 MNHNY and CDR2 SVGAGI (reference sequence). The CDR3 region has the DNA TGTGCCAGCAGTTACCGCCAGGTTTCTGCTGAAGCTTTCTTT. This encodes CASSYRQVSAEAFF.

The chain recombines TRBV18 with TRBJ2-7, with D maybe TRBD1 (6 bases). V was clipped by 1 base and J by 2 bases, with 36 bases between them. The CDR3 runs 23 residues. Germline values: CDR1 KGHSH, CDR2 LQKENI. The CDR3 DNA reads as TGTGCCAGCTCACCACGGGACCCCCGGCCCAACCCTCCCACCGGGACATTTGCCTACGAGCAGTACTTC. Translating it yields CASSPRDPRPNPPTGTFAYEQYF.

There are a few counts of this clone. This rearrangement joins TRBV2 to TRBJ1-2; D ambiguous. The CDR3 runs to 13 residues. The germline V gene has CDR1 SNHLY and CDR2 FYNNEI. V dropped 1 base and J dropped 0 bases, with 3 bases sitting between them. The CDR3 nucleotides read TGTGCCAGCAGTGAAGGGGCTAACTATGGCTACACCTTC. This translates into CASSEGANYGYTF.

The CDR3 reads CASSVLAGGPEETQYF. CDR3 bases: TGTGCCAGCAGCGTCCTAGCGGGGGGGCCGGAGGAGACCCAGTACTTC. The chain links TRBV9 to TRBJ2-5; 12 bases map to TRBD2. Germline trimming cut 2 bases from V and 5 bases from J; bases unmatched to any gene: 7. CDR3 length: 16 amino acids. CDR1 and CDR2 (germline): SGDLS, YYNGEE.

The chain recombines TRBV6-5 with TRBJ1-4; 7 bases are a match to TRBD1. The germline CDR1 and CDR2 sequences are MNHEY and SVGAGI. The J segment lost 8 bases and the V segment lost 0 bases, leaving 6 bases of the junction unmatched. The CDR3 runs to 15 residues. CDR3 loop: CASSYSRQGGEKLFF. The DNA of the CDR3 is TGTGCCAGCAGTTACTCGAGACAGGGAGGAGAAAAACTGTTTTTT.

The chain couples TRBV2 to TRBJ1-2, with 7 nucleotides matching TRBD1. In germline, CDR1 is SNHLY, CDR2 FYNNEI. J lost 6 bases, V lost 7 bases, and 11 bases had no gene match. The CDR3 has 14 residues. The chain's CDR3 is CASTTLATGDGYTF. The CDR3 DNA is TGTGCCAGCACTACATTGGCTACAGGGGATGGCTACACCTTC. Full variable domain (outside the CDR3, taken from reference TRBV2 and TRBJ1-2): EPEVTQTPSHQVTQMGQEVILRCVPISNHLYFYWYRQILGQKVEFLVSFYNNEISEKSEIFDDQFSVERPDGSNFTLKIRSTKLEDSAMYFCASTTLATGDGYTFGSGTRLTVV.

This chain connects TRBV9 to TRBJ1-6; D not resolved. The V end lost 3 bases, the J end lost 3 bases, and 13 bases lay between the germline ends. Germline V gene sequence: CDR1 SGDLS, CDR2 YYNGEE. The CDR3 contains 16 residues. The CDR3 reads CASSGLTGSYNSPLHF. CDR3 nucleotide sequence: TGTGCCAGCAGCGGACTGACCGGGAGCTATAATTCACCCCTCCACTTT.

The sample holds one count of this clone. V is TRBV2 and J is TRBJ1-1; 8 nucleotides line up with TRBD1. CDR1 is SNHLY, CDR2 FYNNEI, per germline. Losses at the gene ends were 6 bases for V and 4 bases for J; bases not matched to a gene: 4. The length of the CDR3 is 13 residues. The CDR3 reads CASRRQGATEAFF. CDR3 in DNA: TGTGCCAGCAGGCGGCAGGGGGCCACTGAAGCTTTCTTT.

This clone was seen once. The J gene is TRBJ1-4, the V gene TRBV19; possibly TRBD1 for D (5 bases). This CDR3 comprises 16 residues. Germline values: CDR1 LNHDA, CDR2 SQIVND (reference sequence). The ends were cut back, 5 bases at V and 8 bases at J, with 21 bases in the middle. The CDR3 sequence: CASSPPRQGAGEKLFF. The DNA of the CDR3 is TGTGCCAGTAGTCCTCCTCGGCAGGGAGCGGGAGAAAAACTGTTTTTT. Together with reference TRBV19 and TRBJ1-4, the CDR3 gives the full variable domain: DGGITQSPKYLFRKEGQNVTLSCEQNLNHDAMYWYRQDPGQGLRLIYYSQIVNDFQKGDIAEGYSVSREKKESFPLTVTSAQKNPTAFYLCASSPPRQGAGEKLFFGSGTQLSVL.